A selection of T cell receptor beta chains follows, all from one sample in a study of cytomegalovirus exposure and HLA in healthy donors. Here immunoSEQ multiplex PCR was the method, and the copy in TCRdb shows in-frame clones only, minus some. The table includes some 140,000 clones, approximately 87% detected once. Sequenced: PBMCs. The receptors shown here come from a man aged 35-49 years in good health and CMV-seronegative. The CDR3 runs from the conserved cysteine through the conserved F or W. D genes are given only for firm matches. Expanded clones get a size class; other rows say once, few or many, or leave the size out.

d_gene	abundance	v_gene	j_gene	CDR3aa	CDR3nt
NA	once	TRBV10-1	TRBJ1-6	CASLAGVSCNSPLHF	TGCGCCAGCCTGGCGGGGGTATCTTGTAATTCACCCCTCCACTTT
TRBD1	NA	TRBV14	TRBJ1-2	CASSQAGGYGYTF	TGTGCCAGCAGCCAAGCAGGGGGCTATGGCTACACCTTC
TRBD1	NA	TRBV6-5	TRBJ1-2	CASRTGTGGYGYTF	TGTGCCAGCAGAACCGGGACAGGGGGCTATGGCTACACCTTC
TRBD2	NA	TRBV7-9	TRBJ2-1	CASSLGGLADNEQFF	TGTGCCAGCAGCCTAGGGGGACTAGCGGACAATGAGCAGTTCTTC
TRBD2	NA	TRBV14	TRBJ2-3	CASSQAGTSGETDTQYF	TGTGCCAGCAGCCAAGCCGGGACTAGCGGGGAGACAGATACGCAGTATTTT
NA	NA	TRBV28	TRBJ2-7	CASSLDSTYSYEQYF	TGTGCCAGCAGTTTAGACAGTACCTACTCCTACGAGCAGTACTTC
NA	few	TRBV27	TRBJ1-1	CASSPIVMNTEAFF	TGTGCCAGCAGTCCCATAGTCATGAACACTGAAGCTTTCTTT
NA	NA	TRBV7-3	TRBJ2-1	CASSGLFVVRHQEQFF	TGTGCCAGCAGCGGGTTATTCGTGGTTAGACATCAGGAGCAGTTCTTC
TRBD1	NA	TRBV6-6	TRBJ1-1	CASRRGQGDTEAFF	TGTGCCAGCAGACGCGGACAGGGCGACACTGAAGCTTTCTTT
NA	NA	TRBV5-1	TRBJ2-5	CASSPDTQETQYF	TGCGCCAGCAGCCCGGACACTCAAGAGACCCAGTACTTC
TRBD2	NA	TRBV7-2	TRBJ2-7	CASSSRTSGGLQWQYF	TGTGCCAGCAGCTCTAGGACTAGCGGGGGCTTACAATGGCAGTACTTC
TRBD1	NA	TRBV9	TRBJ1-6	CASSPGGLRGRGSPLHF	TGTGCCAGCAGCCCAGGGGGATTGAGGGGGCGCGGTTCACCCCTCCACTTT
NA	NA	TRBV28	TRBJ1-2	CASSFGFERGYTF	TGTGCCAGCAGTTTCGGGTTTGAACGGGGCTACACCTTC
NA	few	TRBV5-6	TRBJ1-1	CASSLTGNTEAFF	TGTGCCAGCAGCTTGACTGGGAACACTGAAGCTTTCTTT
TRBD1	NA	TRBV4-3	TRBJ2-7	CASSQEGTGASYEQYF	TGCGCCAGCAGCCAAGAGGGGACAGGAGCCTCCTACGAGCAGTACTTC
NA	NA	TRBV7-8	TRBJ2-3	CASRQTVPDTQYF	TGTGCCAGCAGACAAACCGTCCCAGATACGCAGTATTTT
TRBD2	NA	TRBV6-5	TRBJ2-7	CASSYSISGRYEQYF	TGTGCCAGCAGTTACTCAATTAGCGGGAGATACGAGCAGTACTTC
NA	NA	TRBV30	TRBJ2-7	CAWSVLLSYEQYF	TGTGCCTGGAGTGTCCTGTTATCCTACGAGCAGTACTTC
NA	NA	TRBV21-1	TRBJ2-1	CASPICASGRGGSYNEQFF	TGTGCCAGCCCCATCTGTGCTAGCGGGAGGGGGGGCTCCTACAATGAGCAGTTCTTC
NA	once	TRBV7-9	TRBJ2-7	CASSATGPDYEQYF	TGTGCCAGCAGCGCCACAGGGCCAGATTACGAGCAGTACTTC
NA	NA	TRBV7-2	TRBJ2-1	CASSLVFEGQFF	TGTGCCAGCAGCTTAGTGTTCGAGGGGCAGTTCTTC
NA	NA	TRBV7-9	TRBJ2-1	CASSLGTGTGGYYNEQFF	TGTGCCAGCAGCTTAGGGACGGGAACCGGAGGCTACTACAATGAGCAGTTCTTC
TRBD2	NA	TRBV5-1	TRBJ2-5	CASSFFPAGGEETQYF	TGCGCCAGCAGCTTCTTTCCAGCGGGGGGGGAAGAGACCCAGTACTTC
NA	NA	TRBV5-8	TRBJ2-7	CASSGLEQYF	TGTGCCAGCAGCGGGCTCGAGCAGTACTTC
NA	NA	TRBV6-5	TRBJ2-7	CASSYGGRGGSEQYF	TGTGCCAGCAGTTATGGGGGAAGGGGAGGCTCCGAGCAGTACTTC
TRBD1	NA	TRBV13	TRBJ1-1	CASSTRTGGNTEAFF	TGTGCCAGCAGCACCCGGACAGGGGGAAATACTGAAGCTTTCTTT
TRBD1	few	TRBV7-9	TRBJ2-5	CASSPLLGQVKETQYF	TGTGCCAGCAGCCCTCTCTTGGGACAGGTAAAAGAGACCCAGTACTTC
TRBD1	NA	TRBV7-2	TRBJ1-3	CASSLTGGAGGNTIYF	TGTGCCAGCAGCTTAACAGGGGGCGCAGGGGGAAACACCATATATTTT
TRBD2	NA	TRBV15	TRBJ2-5	CATLEAGQETQYF	TGTGCCACCTTAGAAGCGGGACAAGAGACCCAGTACTTC
TRBD1	NA	TRBV19	TRBJ2-3	CASSMGQGYTDTQYF	TGTGCCAGTAGTATGGGACAGGGATACACAGATACGCAGTATTTT
NA	NA	TRBV5-1	TRBJ1-4	CASSFQGLQEKLFF	TGCGCCAGCAGCTTCCAGGGTCTTCAGGAAAAACTGTTTTTT
TRBD2	once	TRBV5-4	TRBJ2-7	CASSSGLAYEQYF	TGTGCCAGCAGCTCGGGACTAGCCTACGAGCAGTACTTC
TRBD1	NA	TRBV7-9	TRBJ2-7	CASSLVETGVHEQYF	TGTGCCAGCAGCTTAGTGGAGACAGGGGTTCACGAGCAGTACTTC
NA	once	TRBV7-2	TRBJ1-2	CASSPAGFNYGYTF	TGTGCCAGCAGCCCTGCAGGCTTTAACTATGGCTACACCTTC
NA	NA	TRBV27	TRBJ1-5	CASSLSPGGNQPQHF	TGTGCCAGCAGTTTATCGCCAGGGGGCAATCAGCCCCAGCATTTT
NA	NA	TRBV5-5	TRBJ1-4	CASSLFQGGEKLFF	TGTGCCAGCAGCTTGTTCCAGGGCGGCGAAAAACTGTTTTTT
TRBD1	NA	TRBV10-3	TRBJ1-1	CAISGTGRAEAFF	TGTGCCATCAGTGGGACAGGGCGCGCTGAAGCTTTCTTT
TRBD2	few	TRBV9	TRBJ2-5	CASSVAGGLGETQYF	TGTGCCAGCAGCGTAGCGGGGGGATTGGGAGAGACCCAGTACTTC
TRBD2	NA	TRBV2	TRBJ2-1	CASTKGLAEYNEQFF	TGTGCCAGCACCAAAGGACTAGCGGAATACAATGAGCAGTTCTTC